The TCR beta chain described here comes from a study of cytomegalovirus exposure and HLA in healthy donors. On the study more broadly: Approximately 85 million unique TCRs from HLA-typed donors were held in an early data release.

Details on this clone: The antigen is unknown.

The PCR contained 60 Vbeta and 13 Jbeta primers. Study processing details: The authors later counted approximately 80 million unique TCR beta chains, approximately 10 million of them shared. Profiled with immunoSEQ multiplex PCR; TCRdb holds only in-frame clones, not every one. The V and J calls and clone size were taken over from that table, and D and trimming were inferred from the DNA. Here the sample spans fewer than 200,000 clones, almost 75% being singletons. CDR3 length: 15 residues. Trimming removed 0 bases at V and 5 bases at J, with 14 bases between. CDR1 and CDR2 (germline): SGDLS, YYNGEE. Study outcomes and limitations: Sequencing probably produced one cluster of sequence variants that were highly shared. CMV serostatus alone was available as immune exposure information.

This clonotype was sampled from a woman under 30 in good health and CMV-seropositive. The chain combines TRBV9 with TRBJ1-2; D might be TRBD1 (6 bases). The sequencing input was PBMCs. The CDR3 DNA sequence: TGTGCCAGCAGCGTAGATGTCCAGGGGAATTATGGCTACACCTTC. Encoded protein: CASSVDVQGNYGYTF. Full variable domain (outside the CDR3, taken from reference TRBV9 and TRBJ1-2): DSGVTQTPKHLITATGQRVTLRCSPRSGDLSVYWYQQSLDQGLQFLIQYYNGEERAKGNILERFSAQQFPDLHSELNLSSLELGDSALYFCASSVDVQGNYGYTFGSGTRLTVV.